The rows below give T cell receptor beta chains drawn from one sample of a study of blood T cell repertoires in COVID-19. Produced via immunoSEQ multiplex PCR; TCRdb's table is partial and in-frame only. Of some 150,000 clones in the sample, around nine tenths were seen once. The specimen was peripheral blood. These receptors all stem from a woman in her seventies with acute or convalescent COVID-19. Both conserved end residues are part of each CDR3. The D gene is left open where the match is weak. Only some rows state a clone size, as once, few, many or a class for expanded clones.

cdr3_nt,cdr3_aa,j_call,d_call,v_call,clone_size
.,CASSFGVGQGALNEQFF,TRBJ2-1,.,TRBV12-1,once
TGTGCCAGCAGCCACGGGGGGGTTTTCTCTCTTTCATATGGCTACACCTTC,CASSHGGVFSLSYGYTF,TRBJ1-2,.,TRBV3-1/TRBV3-2,.
TGTGCCAGCAGCCCCGGGTCCTACAATGAGCAGTTCTTC,CASSPGSYNEQFF,TRBJ2-1,.,TRBV7-9,.
TGTGCCAGCAGCTTGACACAGGGGGCGAAGTTTTGGGAAAAACTGTTTTTT,CASSLTQGAKFWEKLFF,TRBJ1-4,TRBD1,TRBV5-6,.
TGTGCCAGCAGTTACTCGGCCAGGGGGCGAGCTAATGAAAAACTGTTTTTT,CASSYSARGRANEKLFF,TRBJ1-4,TRBD1,TRBV6-2/TRBV6-3,.
TGTGCCAGCAGTGTGGGGGGGGCCCTGTACCAAGAGACCCAGTACTTC,CASSVGGALYQETQYF,TRBJ2-5,.,TRBV2,.
TGCGCCAGCAGCTCACAATTGAACACTGAAGCTTTCTTT,CASSSQLNTEAFF,TRBJ1-1,.,TRBV5-1,.
TGTGCCAGCAGTGAAGCTCAGGGGGCTGGTTACGAGCAGTACTTC,CASSEAQGAGYEQYF,TRBJ2-7,TRBD1,TRBV6-1,.
TGTGCCTGCTCTGGACAGGGGTTCGGGGAGACCCAGTACTTC,CACSGQGFGETQYF,TRBJ2-5,TRBD1,TRBV6-5,.
TGTGCCAGCAGCCCCCAGACAGGGTTTGGGGCCAACGTCCTGACTTTC,CASSPQTGFGANVLTF,TRBJ2-6,TRBD1,TRBV3-1/TRBV3-2,.
TGTGCCAGCAGCGCGGGGGGGCCGCACCAGCCCCAGCATTTT,CASSAGGPHQPQHF,TRBJ1-5,.,TRBV2,.
TGTGCCAGTAGTCGGTCGAGCTCCTACAATGAGCAGTTCTTC,CASSRSSSYNEQFF,TRBJ2-1,.,TRBV19,.
TGCGCCAGCAGCCAAGTTTTATACATCCAAGAGACCCAGTACTTC,CASSQVLYIQETQYF,TRBJ2-5,.,TRBV4-1,.
TGTGCCACCAGCAGAGAAAGATTCGGGACAGGAAATGAAAAACTGTTTTTT,CATSRERFGTGNEKLFF,TRBJ1-4,TRBD1,TRBV15,once
TGTGCCAGCAGCCAAGGACAGCAGCGGGGGGGCCCGGATACGCAGTATTTT,CASSQGQQRGGPDTQYF,TRBJ2-3,TRBD2,TRBV14,.
TGTGCCAGCAGCTCAGGGGAGGGGAGGAATTCACCCCTCCACTTT,CASSSGEGRNSPLHF,TRBJ1-6,.,TRBV7-9,.
TGTGCCAGCAGCTTAGGAGGACAGGGGAGGGGTACTGAAGCTTTCTTT,CASSLGGQGRGTEAFF,TRBJ1-1,TRBD1,TRBV7-2,few
TGTGCCAGCAGCTTAATGAGAGGGAACTATGGCTACACCTTC,CASSLMRGNYGYTF,TRBJ1-2,.,TRBV7-2,few
TGTGCCAGTAGTGGGGCAGGGGGGAACACTGAAGCTTTCTTT,CASSGAGGNTEAFF,TRBJ1-1,TRBD1,TRBV19,.
TGTGCCAGCAGTCCGATGGGGGGACAGGCGATCTCTGGGGCCAACGTCCTGACTTTC,CASSPMGGQAISGANVLTF,TRBJ2-6,TRBD1,TRBV6-4,.
TGTGCCAGCTTACTCACGGGGGAAGGGTACAATGAGCAGTTCTTC,CASLLTGEGYNEQFF,TRBJ2-1,.,TRBV11-3,.
TGTGCCAGCAGCCAAGATTCAGGTCTGATCGGCTACACCTTC,CASSQDSGLIGYTF,TRBJ1-2,.,TRBV14,.
TGCGCCAGCAGCCACGGGACAGGAGATCAGCCCCAGCATTTT,CASSHGTGDQPQHF,TRBJ1-5,TRBD1,TRBV5-1,.
TGTGCCAGCAGCGTCAGAAAGGACAGCAATTCACCCCTCCACTTT,CASSVRKDSNSPLHF,TRBJ1-6,.,TRBV9,.
TGTGCCATCAGGCCGGGACAGGGAGGTTCACCCCTCCACTTT,CAIRPGQGGSPLHF,TRBJ1-6,TRBD1,TRBV10-3,.
TGCAGTAGACAGCTCCAAGAGACCCAGTACTTC,CSRQLQETQYF,TRBJ2-5,.,TRBV20-1,.
TGTGCCAGCAGCTTAGGGTACTACGAGCAGTACTTC,CASSLGYYEQYF,TRBJ2-7,.,TRBV13,once
TGTGCCAGCAGCCGCGGGCTGGCTGGAGACAATGAGCAGTTCTTC,CASSRGLAGDNEQFF,TRBJ2-1,.,TRBV5-8,.
TGTGCCAGCAGGGGACAGGGGCGAGAAAAACTGTTTTTT,CASRGQGREKLFF,TRBJ1-4,TRBD1,TRBV27,.
TGTGCCAGCTCCTCACAGCCAAGTTACAATGAGCAGTTCTTC,CASSSQPSYNEQFF,TRBJ2-1,.,TRBV27,.
TGTGCCAGCTCAACCGGGACAGGGGGGGATCAGCCCCAGCATTTT,CASSTGTGGDQPQHF,TRBJ1-5,TRBD1,TRBV18,few
TGTGCCAGCAGCGTAAGCGGGGCCCCTGATCAGCCCCAGCATTTT,CASSVSGAPDQPQHF,TRBJ1-5,.,TRBV9,.
TGTGCCAGCAGTCAAGCGGCTTTGGGGGAGCAGTACTTC,CASSQAALGEQYF,TRBJ2-7,.,TRBV6-4,.
TGTGCCAGCAGTGATACGGGACAGGTCAATGAAAAACTGTTTTTT,CASSDTGQVNEKLFF,TRBJ1-4,TRBD1,TRBV2,.